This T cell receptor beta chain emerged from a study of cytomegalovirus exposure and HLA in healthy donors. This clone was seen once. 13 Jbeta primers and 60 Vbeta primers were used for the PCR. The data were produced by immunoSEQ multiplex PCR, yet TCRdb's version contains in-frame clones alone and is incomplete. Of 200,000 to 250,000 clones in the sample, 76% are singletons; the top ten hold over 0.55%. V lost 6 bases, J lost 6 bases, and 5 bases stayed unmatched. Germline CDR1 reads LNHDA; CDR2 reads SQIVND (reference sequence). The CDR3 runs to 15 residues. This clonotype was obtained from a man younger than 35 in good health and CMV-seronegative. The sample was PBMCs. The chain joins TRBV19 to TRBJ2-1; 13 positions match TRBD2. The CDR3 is CASSTGTSGTNEQFF. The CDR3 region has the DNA TGTGCCAGTAGCACCGGGACTAGCGGGACCAATGAGCAGTTCTTC.